This TCR beta chain is drawn from a study of OX40 agonist ivuxolimab in advanced cancers. Whole-study context: Patients with hepatocellular carcinoma, melanoma, renal cell or head and neck cancer made up the dose-escalation patients.

Clones were sequenced by immunoSEQ multiplex PCR, and TCRdb holds only the in-frame ones, with some missing. The sample comprises around 100,000 clones, approximately 90% of which are singletons, and 0.25% to 0.35% rests with the top ten. Germline values: CDR1 MGHRA, CDR2 YSYEKL. The CDR3 loop spans 16 amino acids. V trimming: 1 base; J trimming: 4 bases; junction bases outside the gene matches: 7. The sample holds a few counts of this clone. The target antigen is unknown. Whole-study findings and limits: At 0.1 to 3.0 mg/kg, CD4+ and CD8+ blood T cells expanded clonally by week 6.

The sequencing here drew on CD4+ or CD8+ T cells sorted from blood, taken in a trial of the OX40 agonist ivuxolimab. This sequence originates from an adult with an advanced solid tumor such as melanoma, head and neck, liver or kidney cancer. This chain links TRBV4-1 with TRBJ2-5; TRBD1 matches 9 bases. The CDR3 region has the DNA TGCGCCAGCAGCCAAGGGGGGACAGGGATCGGAGAGACCCAGTACTTC. Residues: CASSQGGTGIGETQYF.